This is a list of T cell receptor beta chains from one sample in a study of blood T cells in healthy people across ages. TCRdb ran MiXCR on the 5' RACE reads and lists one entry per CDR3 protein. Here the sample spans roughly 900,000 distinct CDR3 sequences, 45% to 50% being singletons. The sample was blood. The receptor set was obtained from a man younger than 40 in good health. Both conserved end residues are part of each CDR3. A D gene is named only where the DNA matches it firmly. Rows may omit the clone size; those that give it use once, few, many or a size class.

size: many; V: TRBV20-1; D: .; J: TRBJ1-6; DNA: TGCAGTGCTAGAACGGGACTGAGCTCCTATAATTCACCCCTCCACTTT; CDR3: CSARTGLSSYNSPLHF
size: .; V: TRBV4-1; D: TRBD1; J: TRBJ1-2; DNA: TGCGCCAGCAGCCAACCGACAGGGGTCGGCTACACCTTC; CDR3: CASSQPTGVGYTF
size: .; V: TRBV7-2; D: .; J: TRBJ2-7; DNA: TGTGCCAGCAGCTCAGTAGGGCAGGGAGAGGGCGAGCAGTACTTC; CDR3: CASSSVGQGEGEQYF
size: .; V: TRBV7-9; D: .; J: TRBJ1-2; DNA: TGTGCCAGCGGGGCACAGCCCGGTGGCTACACCTTC; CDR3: CASGAQPGGYTF
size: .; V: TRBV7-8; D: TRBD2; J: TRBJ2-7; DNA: TGTGCCAGCAGCTTAGTTAGGTCGGGGGGACGATCCTACGAGCAGTACTTC; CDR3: CASSLVRSGGRSYEQYF
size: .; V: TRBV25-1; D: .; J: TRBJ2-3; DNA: TGTGCCTCGCGGGCCCTAAGCACAGATACGCAGTATTTT; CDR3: CASRALSTDTQYF
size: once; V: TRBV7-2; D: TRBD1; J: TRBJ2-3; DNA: TGTGCCAGCAGCCCTCGTCCCGGGACAGGGGCGAGCACAGATACGCAGTATTTT; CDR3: CASSPRPGTGASTDTQYF
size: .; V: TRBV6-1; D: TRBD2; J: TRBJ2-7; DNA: TGTGCCAGCGGAATGGCGGGGGACTCCTACGAGCAGTACTTC; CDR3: CASGMAGDSYEQYF
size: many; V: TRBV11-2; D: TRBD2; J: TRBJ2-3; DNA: TGTGCCAGCAGCCAGCTAGCGGGGGGACCAGATACGCAGTATTTT; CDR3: CASSQLAGGPDTQYF
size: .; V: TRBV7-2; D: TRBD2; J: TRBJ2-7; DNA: TGTGCCAGCAGCTTAGCTACTAGCGGCGAGCAGTACTTC; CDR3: CASSLATSGEQYF
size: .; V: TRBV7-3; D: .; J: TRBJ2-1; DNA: TGTGCCAGCAGGTTTAGCGCGGACAATGAGCAGTTCTTC; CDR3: CASRFSADNEQFF
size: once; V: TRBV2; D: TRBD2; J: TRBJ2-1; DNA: TGTGCCAGCAGGCAAAGCGGGACTAGCGGGGGGTGGTTCTTC; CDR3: CASRQSGTSGGWFF